This T cell receptor (beta chain) was identified during a study of early T cells in non-severe SARS-CoV-2 infection. TCRdb analysed the 5' RACE reads with MiXCR anew, one entry per CDR3 protein. The sample contains approximately 30,000 distinct CDR3 sequences, under 4% of which appear only once. There are 13 residues in the CDR3. Germline V CDR1 and CDR2: SGHRS, YFSETQ. Trimming removed 4 bases from V and 0 bases from J, with 8 bases in between. Ten or more counts support this clonotype. Source material: whole blood. J is TRBJ2-7 and V is TRBV5-1; tentative D call: TRBD2 (6 bases). This clonotype originated in an adult who was a healthcare worker with PCR-confirmed SARS-CoV-2 infection or an uninfected control (not recorded which). The CDR3 here is CASSGGNSYEQYF. The DNA for the CDR3 is TGCGCCAGCAGCGGCGGGAACTCCTACGAGCAGTACTTC.